Listed below are T cell receptor beta chains from one sample, sequenced in a study of cytomegalovirus exposure and HLA in healthy donors. The repertoire was sequenced with immunoSEQ multiplex PCR; TCRdb's copy has only in-frame clones and lacks some. Of about 120,000 clones listed, about 76% are singletons. The sample was PBMCs. Every receptor here comes from a woman in her twenties or thirties in good health and CMV-seronegative. Each CDR3 is given with its conserved first and last residue. The D gene is left open where the match is weak. Size tells how often a clone was seen (once, few, many) or the class of an expanded clone, and some rows leave it out.

V gene	D gene	J gene	clone size	CDR3 protein	CDR3 DNA
TRBV5-1	TRBD1	TRBJ2-1	.	CASSLGTGRYNEQFF	TGCGCCAGCAGCTTGGGGACAGGCCGCTACAATGAGCAGTTCTTC
TRBV28	TRBD1	TRBJ1-4	.	CASIFSTGTVPTNEKLFF	TGTGCCAGCATATTCTCCACCGGGACAGTTCCAACTAATGAAAAACTGTTTTTT
TRBV10-1	TRBD1	TRBJ2-7	.	CASSEGQGINEQYF	TGCGCCAGCAGTGAAGGACAGGGGATAAACGAGCAGTACTTC
TRBV19	TRBD1	TRBJ1-4	.	CASSSGVRTGGEKLFF	TGTGCCAGTAGTTCCGGAGTGCGGACAGGGGGAGAAAAACTGTTTTTT
TRBV18	TRBD2	TRBJ2-3	once	CASGAGGADTQYF	TGTGCCAGCGGGGCGGGAGGAGCAGATACGCAGTATTTT
TRBV5-1	.	TRBJ2-7	.	CASSSGQGYEQYF	TGCGCCAGCAGCTCGGGGCAGGGGTACGAGCAGTACTTC
TRBV11-3	TRBD1	TRBJ2-1	.	CASSSQGDEQFF	TGTGCCAGCAGCTCACAGGGGGATGAGCAGTTCTTC
TRBV19	.	TRBJ2-1	once	CASSGLSTSDEQFF	TGTGCCAGTAGTGGACTCTCAACGAGCGATGAGCAGTTCTTC
TRBV28	TRBD1	TRBJ2-7	.	CASSSPTGGVGSYEQYF	TGTGCCAGCAGTTCACCAACAGGGGGCGTCGGCTCCTACGAGCAGTACTTC
TRBV28	.	TRBJ1-4	.	CASRGGADNEKLFF	TGTGCCAGCAGGGGCGGGGCAGATAATGAAAAACTGTTTTTT
TRBV7-6	TRBD1	TRBJ1-4	once	CASSYGQGGEKLFF	TGTGCCAGCAGCTACGGACAGGGAGGGGAAAAACTGTTTTTT
TRBV5-1	.	TRBJ2-7	.	CASSRGVGYEQYF	TGCGCCAGCAGCCGCGGGGTAGGCTACGAGCAGTACTTC
TRBV7-9	.	TRBJ2-5	.	CASSLLGRETQYF	TGTGCCAGCAGCTTGCTAGGCCGAGAGACCCAGTACTTC
TRBV6-5	.	TRBJ2-7	.	CASNAPGAYYEQYF	TGTGCCAGCAACGCCCCAGGGGCTTACTACGAGCAGTACTTC
TRBV19	TRBD1	TRBJ2-7	.	CASSRQGTYEQYF	TGTGCCAGTAGTCGACAGGGGACCTACGAGCAGTACTTC
TRBV6-6	.	TRBJ2-7	.	CASSYSASLPYEQYF	TGTGCCAGCAGTTACTCGGCATCCTTGCCCTACGAGCAGTACTTC
TRBV29-1	TRBD1	TRBJ2-7	once	CSALGGDRGVEQYF	TGCAGCGCCCTGGGCGGGGACAGGGGTGTCGAGCAGTACTTC
TRBV7-8	.	TRBJ2-7	few	CASSVELSSYEQYF	TGTGCCAGCAGCGTCGAGCTTTCATCATACGAGCAGTACTTC
TRBV28	TRBD2	TRBJ2-7	.	CASSFVEGGSWYEQYF	TGTGCCAGCAGTTTCGTAGAGGGAGGGAGCTGGTACGAGCAGTACTTC
TRBV10-2	TRBD1	TRBJ2-7	.	CASSGVRGLDEQYF	TGCGCCAGCAGTGGGGTCAGGGGGCTAGACGAGCAGTACTTC
TRBV7-9	.	TRBJ2-7	.	CASSFDRLTYEQYF	TGTGCCAGCAGCTTTGACAGGCTTACCTACGAGCAGTACTTC
TRBV19	TRBD1	TRBJ1-3	.	CASRGQSAGNTIYF	TGTGCCAGTAGGGGACAGTCGGCGGGAAACACCATATATTTT
TRBV19	.	TRBJ2-5	.	CASSALAEQETQYF	TGTGCCAGTAGTGCACTAGCAGAGCAAGAGACCCAGTACTTC
TRBV15	.	TRBJ2-2	once	CATSRESGGELFF	TGTGCCACCAGCAGAGAATCAGGCGGGGAGCTGTTTTTT
TRBV28	TRBD2	TRBJ2-1	once	CASTTTSWEQFF	TGTGCCAGCACTACGACTAGCTGGGAGCAGTTCTTC
TRBV10-1	TRBD1	TRBJ2-3	.	CASTFLRDRVTRVSTDTQYF	TGCGCCAGCACCTTCCTCCGGGACAGGGTGACTAGGGTTAGCACAGATACGCAGTATTTT
TRBV13	TRBD2	TRBJ2-2	once	CASSLAGGKDLNTGELFF	TGTGCCAGCAGCTTAGCGGGAGGGAAGGACTTAAACACCGGGGAGCTGTTTTTT
TRBV11-3	.	TRBJ2-1	.	CASSLDQDNNEQFF	TGTGCCAGCAGCTTAGATCAGGATAACAATGAGCAGTTCTTC
TRBV7-2	.	TRBJ2-2	once	CASSPRGRTVFANTGELFF	TGTGCCAGCAGCCCCAGGGGACGTACAGTTTTCGCGAACACCGGGGAGCTGTTTTTT
TRBV4-3	.	TRBJ2-5	.	CASSQDVAGDETQYF	TGCGCCAGCAGCCAAGATGTGGCAGGGGACGAGACCCAGTACTTC
TRBV18	.	TRBJ2-2	.	CASSRASGFGTGELFF	TGTGCCAGCTCACGAGCCTCGGGTTTTGGCACCGGGGAGCTGTTTTTT
TRBV27	TRBD2	TRBJ2-7	.	CASSMTSGRVYEQYF	TGTGCCAGCAGTATGACTAGCGGGAGGGTATACGAGCAGTACTTC
TRBV28	.	TRBJ2-7	few	CASSLSRAYEQYF	TGTGCCAGCAGTTTATCGAGGGCCTACGAGCAGTACTTC
TRBV7-9	TRBD1	TRBJ1-2	.	CASSPYGTGDPYGYTF	TGTGCCAGCAGCCCTTACGGCACAGGGGATCCCTATGGCTACACCTTC
TRBV27	TRBD1	TRBJ2-2	.	CASSLEQGSDGELFF	TGTGCCAGCAGTCTCGAACAGGGGTCCGACGGGGAGCTGTTTTTT
TRBV28	.	TRBJ1-5	.	CASSNVWAGNSNQPQHF	TGTGCCAGCAGCAATGTGTGGGCCGGGAATAGCAATCAGCCCCAGCATTTT
TRBV7-9	.	TRBJ2-1	.	CSSSLGPGNEQFF	TGTTCCAGCAGCTTAGGGCCGGGGAATGAGCAGTTCTTC
TRBV28	.	TRBJ1-3	once	CASSLSGPSENTIYF	TGTGCCAGCAGTTTGTCTGGGCCCTCTGAAAACACCATATATTTT
TRBV6-5	TRBD1	TRBJ1-2	.	CASTSQGAGGNGYTF	TGTGCCAGCACCTCACAGGGGGCGGGAGGAAATGGCTACACCTTC
TRBV25-1	TRBD1	TRBJ2-5	once	CASSDLLGQGLRETQYF	TGTGCCAGCAGTGACCTCTTAGGACAGGGGCTCCGGGAGACCCAGTACTTC
TRBV28	TRBD1	TRBJ1-4	once	CASSFPSQGLGEKLFF	TGTGCCAGCAGTTTCCCATCACAGGGGTTGGGAGAAAAACTGTTTTTT
TRBV9	.	TRBJ1-5	.	CASSVGVNQPQHF	TGTGCCAGCAGCGTCGGGGTCAATCAGCCCCAGCATTTT
TRBV7-6	.	TRBJ2-5	.	CASSSREQETQYF	TGTGCCAGCAGCTCACGGGAACAAGAGACCCAGTACTTC
TRBV27	TRBD1	TRBJ1-2	.	CASSDLPGQGTYGYTF	TGTGCCAGCAGCGACTTACCGGGACAGGGTACCTATGGCTACACCTTC
TRBV7-9	TRBD1	TRBJ2-7	.	CASSSTLRTGSSSEQYF	TGTGCCAGCAGCTCGACCCTCCGGACAGGTAGTTCGTCGGAGCAGTACTTC
TRBV5-6	.	TRBJ2-7	.	CASSLVAASSSYEQYF	TGTGCCAGCAGCTTGGTCGCGGCTTCGAGCTCCTACGAGCAGTACTTC
TRBV30	.	TRBJ1-2	.	CAWSSVNYGYTF	TGTGCCTGGAGTTCCGTTAACTATGGCTACACCTTC
TRBV19	.	TRBJ2-5	.	CASSSGQGASGSWFGETQYF	TGTGCCAGTAGTTCAGGACAGGGGGCTAGCGGGAGCTGGTTCGGGGAGACCCAGTACTTC
TRBV19	.	TRBJ1-1	.	CASSTIGGAYTEAFF	TGTGCCAGTAGCACTATTGGGGGGGCGTATACTGAAGCTTTCTTT
TRBV9	.	TRBJ2-7	.	CASSVAPGGYEQYF	TGTGCCAGCAGCGTAGCCCCCGGGGGCTACGAGCAGTACTTC
TRBV14	TRBD1	TRBJ1-1	few	CASSPQGIEAFF	TGTGCCAGCAGCCCACAGGGGATTGAAGCTTTCTTT
TRBV5-4	.	TRBJ2-7	.	CASSPTAYDASYEQYF	TGTGCCAGCAGCCCGACAGCGTACGACGCTTCCTACGAGCAGTACTTC